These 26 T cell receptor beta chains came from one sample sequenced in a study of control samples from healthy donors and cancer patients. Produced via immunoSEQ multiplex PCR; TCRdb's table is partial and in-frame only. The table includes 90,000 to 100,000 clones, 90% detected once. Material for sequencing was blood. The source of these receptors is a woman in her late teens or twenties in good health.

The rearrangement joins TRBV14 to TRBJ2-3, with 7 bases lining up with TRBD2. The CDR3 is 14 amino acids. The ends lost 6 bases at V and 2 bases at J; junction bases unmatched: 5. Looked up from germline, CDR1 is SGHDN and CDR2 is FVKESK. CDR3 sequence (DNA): TGTGCCAGCAGACCCGGGGGGTTCACAGATACGCAGTATTTT. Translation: CASRPGGFTDTQYF. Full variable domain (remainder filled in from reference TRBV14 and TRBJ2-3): EAGVTQFPSHSVIEKGQTVTLRCDPISGHDNLYWYRRVMGKEIKFLLHFVKESKQDESGMPNNRFLAERTGGTYSTLKVQPAELEDSGVYFCASRPGGFTDTQYFGPGTRLTVL.

The CDR3 spells CASSYSGVGFAPEAFF. CDR3 DNA: TGTGCCAGCAGTTACTCAGGGGTGGGTTTTGCCCCTGAAGCTTTCTTT. J is TRBJ1-1 and V is TRBV6-5; the D gene is possibly TRBD1 (5 bases). The CDR3 length is 16 residues. V was clipped by 0 bases and J by 6 bases, with 17 bases between them. Per the germline V gene, CDR1 is MNHEY and CDR2 is SVGAGI.

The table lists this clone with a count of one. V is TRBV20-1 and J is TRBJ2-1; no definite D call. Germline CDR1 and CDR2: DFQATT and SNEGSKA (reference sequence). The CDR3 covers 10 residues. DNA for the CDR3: TGCAGCGCTCTTGGCAATGAGCAGTTCTTC. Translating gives CSALGNEQFF.

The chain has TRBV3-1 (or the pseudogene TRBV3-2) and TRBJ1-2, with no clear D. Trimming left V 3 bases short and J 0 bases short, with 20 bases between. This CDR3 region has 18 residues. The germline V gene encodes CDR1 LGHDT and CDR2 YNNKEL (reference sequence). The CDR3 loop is CASSHFNSWTQTNYGYTF. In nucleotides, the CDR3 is TGTGCCAGCAGCCACTTTAATAGTTGGACGCAGACTAACTATGGCTACACCTTC.

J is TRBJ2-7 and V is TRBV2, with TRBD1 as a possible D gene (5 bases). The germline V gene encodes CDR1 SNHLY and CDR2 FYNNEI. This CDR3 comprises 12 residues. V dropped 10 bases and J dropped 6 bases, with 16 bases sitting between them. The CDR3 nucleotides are TGTGCCACCGCTCCCTACACAGGCGAGCAGTACTTC. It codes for CATAPYTGEQYF.

The CDR3 DNA follows: TGTGCCAGCAGCGCAGGGGAGGCGAACACTGAAGCTTTCTTT. This gives the protein CASSAGEANTEAFF. J is TRBJ1-1 and V is TRBV6-4; the D gene is possibly TRBD1 (6 bases). The V end was cut by 6 bases, the J end by 1 base, with 12 bases between. CDR1 is MRHNA, CDR2 SNTAGT, per germline. CDR3 length: 14 residues.

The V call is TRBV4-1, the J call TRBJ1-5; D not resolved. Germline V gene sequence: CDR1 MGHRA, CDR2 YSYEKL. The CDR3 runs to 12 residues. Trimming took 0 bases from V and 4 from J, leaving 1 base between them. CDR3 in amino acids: CASSQENQPQHF. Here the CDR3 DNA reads TGCGCCAGCAGCCAAGAGAATCAGCCCCAGCATTTT.

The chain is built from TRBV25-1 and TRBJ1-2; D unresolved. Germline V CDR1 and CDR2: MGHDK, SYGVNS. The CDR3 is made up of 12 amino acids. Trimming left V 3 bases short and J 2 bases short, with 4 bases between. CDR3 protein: CASSEENYGYTF. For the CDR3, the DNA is TGTGCCAGCAGTGAGGAGAACTATGGCTACACCTTC.

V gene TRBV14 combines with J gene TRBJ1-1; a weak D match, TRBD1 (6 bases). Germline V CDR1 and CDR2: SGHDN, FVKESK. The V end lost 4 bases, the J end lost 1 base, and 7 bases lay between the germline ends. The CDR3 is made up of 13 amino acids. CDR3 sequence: CASSLDRNTEAFF. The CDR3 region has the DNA TGTGCCAGCAGCCTGGACAGGAACACTGAAGCTTTCTTT.

Here the CDR3 reads CASSPWTAFKSGYTF. In nucleotides, the CDR3 is TGCGCCAGCAGCCCCTGGACCGCTTTTAAAAGCGGCTACACCTTC. This chain links TRBV4-1 with TRBJ1-2; the D is unclear. Germline loops: CDR1 MGHRA, CDR2 YSYEKL. Trimming cost V 4 bases and J 8 bases, with 20 bases left between them. The CDR3 extends over 15 amino acids.

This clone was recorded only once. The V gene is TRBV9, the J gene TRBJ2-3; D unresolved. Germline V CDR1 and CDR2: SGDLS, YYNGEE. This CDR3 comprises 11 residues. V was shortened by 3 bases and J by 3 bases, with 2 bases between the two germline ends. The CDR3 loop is CASSDTDTQYF. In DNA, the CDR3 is TGTGCCAGCAGCGATACAGATACGCAGTATTTT.

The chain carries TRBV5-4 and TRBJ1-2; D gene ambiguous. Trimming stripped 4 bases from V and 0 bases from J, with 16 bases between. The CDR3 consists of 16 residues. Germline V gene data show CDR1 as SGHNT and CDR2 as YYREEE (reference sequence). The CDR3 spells CASSQDSALSNYGYTF. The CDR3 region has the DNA TGTGCCAGCAGCCAGGACTCTGCCCTCTCTAACTATGGCTACACCTTC.

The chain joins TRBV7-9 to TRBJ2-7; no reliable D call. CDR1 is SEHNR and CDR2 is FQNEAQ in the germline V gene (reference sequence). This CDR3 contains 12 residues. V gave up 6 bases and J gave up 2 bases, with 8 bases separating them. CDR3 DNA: TGTGCCAGCAGTTCGACGGCCTACGAGCAGTACTTC. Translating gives CASSSTAYEQYF.

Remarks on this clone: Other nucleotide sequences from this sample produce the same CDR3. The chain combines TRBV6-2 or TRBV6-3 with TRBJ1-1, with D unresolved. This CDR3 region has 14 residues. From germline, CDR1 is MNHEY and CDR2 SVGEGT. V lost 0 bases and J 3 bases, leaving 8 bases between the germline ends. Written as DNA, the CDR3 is TGTGCCAGCAGTTACTCGAGCGTGTACACTGAAGCTTTCTTT. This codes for CASSYSSVYTEAFF.

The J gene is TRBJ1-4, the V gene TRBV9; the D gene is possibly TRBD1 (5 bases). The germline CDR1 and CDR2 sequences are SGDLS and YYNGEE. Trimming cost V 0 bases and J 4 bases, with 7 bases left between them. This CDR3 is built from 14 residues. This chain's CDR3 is CASSVDGGNEKLFF. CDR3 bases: TGTGCCAGCAGCGTAGACGGGGGTAATGAAAAACTGTTTTTT.

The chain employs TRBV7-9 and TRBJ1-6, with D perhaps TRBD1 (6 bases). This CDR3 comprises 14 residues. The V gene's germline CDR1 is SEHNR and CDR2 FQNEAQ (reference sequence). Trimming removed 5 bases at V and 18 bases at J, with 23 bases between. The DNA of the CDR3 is TGTGCCAGCAGCCCGACCGGGGAACAGGGAGCCCCCCACTTT. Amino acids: CASSPTGEQGAPHF.

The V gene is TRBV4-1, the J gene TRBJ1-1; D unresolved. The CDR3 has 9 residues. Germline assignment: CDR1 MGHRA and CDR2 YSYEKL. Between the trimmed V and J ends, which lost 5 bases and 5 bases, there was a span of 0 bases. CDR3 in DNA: TGCGCCAGCAGCACTGAAGCTTTCTTT. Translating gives CASSTEAFF.

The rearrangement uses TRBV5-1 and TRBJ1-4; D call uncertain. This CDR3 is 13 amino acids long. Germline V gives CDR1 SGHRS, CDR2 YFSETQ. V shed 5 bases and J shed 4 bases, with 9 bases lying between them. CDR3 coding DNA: TGCGCCAGCAGGTTCTTGGGTAATGAAAAACTGTTTTTT. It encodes CASRFLGNEKLFF.

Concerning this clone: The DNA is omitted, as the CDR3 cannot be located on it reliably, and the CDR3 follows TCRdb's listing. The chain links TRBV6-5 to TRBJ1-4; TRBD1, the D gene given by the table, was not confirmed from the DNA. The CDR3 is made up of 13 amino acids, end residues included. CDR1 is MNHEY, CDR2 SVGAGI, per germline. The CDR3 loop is CAPPGHSLKNCFF.

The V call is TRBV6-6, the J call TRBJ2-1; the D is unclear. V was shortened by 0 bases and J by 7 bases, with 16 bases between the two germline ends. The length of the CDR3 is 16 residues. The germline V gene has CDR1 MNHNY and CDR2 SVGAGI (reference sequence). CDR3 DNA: TGTGCCAGCAGTTACTCGAGAGTAGAAGGGTCAAATGAGCAGTTCTTC. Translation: CASSYSRVEGSNEQFF.

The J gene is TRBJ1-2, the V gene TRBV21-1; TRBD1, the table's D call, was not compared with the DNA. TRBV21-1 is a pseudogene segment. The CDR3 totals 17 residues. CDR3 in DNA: TGTGCCAGCAGCTTTTCCCCCCGACAGTATCGAATCTATGGCTACACCTTC. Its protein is CASSFSPRQYRIYGYTF.

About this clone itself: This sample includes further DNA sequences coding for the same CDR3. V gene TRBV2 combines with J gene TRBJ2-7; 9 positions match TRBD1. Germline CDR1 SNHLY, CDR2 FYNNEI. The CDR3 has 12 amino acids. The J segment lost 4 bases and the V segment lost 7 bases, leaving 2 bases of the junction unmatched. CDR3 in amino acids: CASTDRGYEQYF. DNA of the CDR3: TGTGCCAGCACGGACAGGGGATACGAGCAGTACTTC.

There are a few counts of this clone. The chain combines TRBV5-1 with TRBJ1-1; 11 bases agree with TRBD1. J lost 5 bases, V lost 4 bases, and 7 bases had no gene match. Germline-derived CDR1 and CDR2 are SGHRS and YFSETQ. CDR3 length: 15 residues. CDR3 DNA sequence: TGCGCCAGCAGCCCGACGGGACAGGGGGTAACTGAAGCTTTCTTT. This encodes CASSPTGQGVTEAFF.

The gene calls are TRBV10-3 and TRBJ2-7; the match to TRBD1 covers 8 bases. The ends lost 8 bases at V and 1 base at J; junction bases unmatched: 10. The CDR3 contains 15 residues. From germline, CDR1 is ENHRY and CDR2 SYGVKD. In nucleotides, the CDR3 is TGTGCCATCGGGGGTGGACGGGACAGGTCCTACGAGCAGTACTTC. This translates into CAIGGGRDRSYEQYF.

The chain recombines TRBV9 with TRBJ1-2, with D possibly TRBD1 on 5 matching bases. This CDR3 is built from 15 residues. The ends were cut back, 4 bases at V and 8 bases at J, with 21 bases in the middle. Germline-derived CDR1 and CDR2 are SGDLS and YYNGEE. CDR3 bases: TGTGCCAGCAGCTCCGGGACCCCCGAGGGGTGGGGCTACACCTTC. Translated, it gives CASSSGTPEGWGYTF.

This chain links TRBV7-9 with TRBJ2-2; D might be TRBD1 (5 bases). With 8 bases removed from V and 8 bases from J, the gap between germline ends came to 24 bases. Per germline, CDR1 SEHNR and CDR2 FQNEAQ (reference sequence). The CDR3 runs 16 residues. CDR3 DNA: TGTGCCAGCGACCTACTTGGACATCCTACAGGTGGGGAGCTGTTTTTT. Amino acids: CASDLLGHPTGGELFF.